This T cell receptor (beta chain) was identified during a study of blood T cell repertoires in COVID-19. On the study more broadly: Samples taken during acute and convalescent COVID-19 were collected in the United States, Italy and Spain. T cells, B-cell-depleted T cells, or PBMCs provided the cDNA or gDNA that served as material.

As originally analysed: Counts of nucleated cells, estimated from reference gene primer amplification, were obtained. TCRdb's table, derived via immunoSEQ multiplex PCR, lists solely in-frame clones and lacks some. The DNA was the basis for D and trimming; V, J and clone size are from that table. Of around 99,000 clones in the sample, about four fifths are singletons; the top ten hold less than 20%. The CDR3 length is 15 residues. V was clipped by 3 bases and J by 6 bases; unmatched bases: 8. Germline V gene data show CDR1 as SNHLY and CDR2 as FYNNEI. The V gene is TRBV2, the J gene TRBJ2-5, with 9 positions matching TRBD2. Sequenced: peripheral blood. The receptor's source is a woman aged 80 or over with active or convalescent COVID-19. CDR3 in amino acids: CASSDEAGGPQTQYF. CDR3 coding DNA: TGTGCCAGCAGTGATGAGGCGGGAGGGCCCCAGACCCAGTACTTC.